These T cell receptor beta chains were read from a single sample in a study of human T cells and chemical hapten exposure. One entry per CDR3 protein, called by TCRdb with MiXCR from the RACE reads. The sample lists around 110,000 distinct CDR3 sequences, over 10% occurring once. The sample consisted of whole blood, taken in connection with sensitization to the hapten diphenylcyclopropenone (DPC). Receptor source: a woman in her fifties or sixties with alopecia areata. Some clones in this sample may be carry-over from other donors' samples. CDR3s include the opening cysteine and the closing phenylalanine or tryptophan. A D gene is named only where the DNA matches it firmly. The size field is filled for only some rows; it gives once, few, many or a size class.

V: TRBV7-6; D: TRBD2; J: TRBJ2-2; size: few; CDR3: CASRLGLAGTGELFF; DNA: TGTGCCAGCAGATTAGGACTAGCGGGCACCGGGGAGCTGTTTTTT
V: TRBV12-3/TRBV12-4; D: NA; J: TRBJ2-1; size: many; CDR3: CASSNRVVHEQFF; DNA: TGTGCCAGCAGCAACCGGGTGGTCCATGAGCAGTTCTTC
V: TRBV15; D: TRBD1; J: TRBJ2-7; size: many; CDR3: CATSRGGQGVSAEQYF; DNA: TGTGCCACCAGCAGAGGGGGACAGGGGGTTTCGGCCGAGCAGTACTTC
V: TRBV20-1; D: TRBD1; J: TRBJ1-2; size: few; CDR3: CSARSRSTGDYGYTF; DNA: TGCAGTGCTAGATCCCGATCGACAGGGGACTATGGCTACACCTTC
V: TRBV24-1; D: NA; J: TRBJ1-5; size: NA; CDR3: CATSSRAPGHQPQHF; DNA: TGTGCCACCAGCTCCAGGGCACCAGGGCATCAGCCCCAGCATTTT
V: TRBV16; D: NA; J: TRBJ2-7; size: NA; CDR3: CASSQSLGEQYF; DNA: TGTGCCAGCAGCCAATCTTTGGGAGAGCAGTACTTC
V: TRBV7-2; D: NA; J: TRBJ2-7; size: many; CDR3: CASSPRRGVGEQYF; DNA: TGTGCCAGCAGCCCGCGGAGGGGCGTAGGCGAGCAGTACTTC
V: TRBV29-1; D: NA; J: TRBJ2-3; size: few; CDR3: CSVARSDTQYF; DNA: TGCAGCGTTGCCAGATCCGATACGCAGTATTTT
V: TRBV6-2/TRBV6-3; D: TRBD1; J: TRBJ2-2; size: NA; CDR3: CASSSGGAGTGELFF; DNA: TGTGCCAGCAGTTCAGGGGGCGCGGGCACCGGGGAGCTGTTTTTT
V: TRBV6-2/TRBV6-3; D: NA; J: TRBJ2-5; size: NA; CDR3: CASSYYGTAQETQYF; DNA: TGTGCCAGCAGTTACTATGGGACGGCACAAGAGACCCAGTACTTC
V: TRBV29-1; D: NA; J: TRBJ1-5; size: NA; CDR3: CSVRVQGGDQPQHF; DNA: TGCAGCGTCCGCGTACAGGGTGGAGACCAGCCCCAGCATTTT
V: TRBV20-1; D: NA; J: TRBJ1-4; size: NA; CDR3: CSAFRETTNEKLFF; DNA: TGCAGTGCTTTCAGGGAAACTACTAATGAAAAACTGTTTTTT
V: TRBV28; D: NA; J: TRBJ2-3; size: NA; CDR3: CASISVDTQYF; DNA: TGTGCCAGCATTAGCGTAGATACGCAGTATTTT
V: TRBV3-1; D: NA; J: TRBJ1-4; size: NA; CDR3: CASSQDRQPNEKLFF; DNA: TGTGCCAGCAGCCAAGATAGGCAGCCTAATGAAAAACTGTTTTTT
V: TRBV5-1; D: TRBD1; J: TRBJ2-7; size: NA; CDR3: CASSTGTEAYEQYF; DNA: TGCGCCAGCAGCACGGGGACAGAAGCCTACGAGCAGTACTTC